These 3 T cell receptor beta chains share one sample of origin, sequenced in a study of blood T cells in healthy people across ages. Combining a sample-barcoded 5' primer with a J-beta primer mix, a second PCR ran for roughly 7 to 12 cycles. One entry per CDR3 protein results from TCRdb running MiXCR on the 5' RACE reads. The data contain 1.5 million to 2 million distinct CDR3 sequences, 49% of them singletons. Material: blood. These TCRs come from a woman aged 40 to 49 in good health.

The chain joins TRBV20-1 to TRBJ2-3; D is unclear. Trimming cost V 0 bases and J 3 bases, with 10 bases left between them. CDR3 size: 14 residues. CDR1 DFQATT and CDR2 SNEGSKA come from the germline V gene (reference sequence). As DNA, the CDR3 is TGCAGTGCTAGAGATAGGAGACGAACAGATACGCAGTATTTT. Its translation is CSARDRRRTDTQYF.

This chain connects TRBV7-2 to TRBJ1-1, with TRBD1 as a possible D gene (6 bases). The CDR3 loop spans 13 amino acids. Germline CDR1 reads SGHTA; CDR2 reads FQGNSA. Trimming took 5 bases from V and 6 from J, leaving 13 bases between them. The CDR3 spells CASSPQGSAEAFF. CDR3 DNA: TGTGCCAGCAGCCCACAGGGATCCGCTGAAGCTTTCTTT. Looking up the rest from reference TRBV7-2 and TRBJ1-1 gives the full variable domain: GAGVSQSPSNKVTEKGKDVELRCDPISGHTALYWYRQSLGQGLEFLIYFQGNSAPDKSGLPSDRFSAERTGGSVSTLTIQRTQQEDSAVYLCASSPQGSAEAFFGQGTRLTVV.

The chain uses TRBV7-2 and TRBJ2-1, with D uncertain. This CDR3 is 14 amino acids long. The V gene lost 1 base and the J gene lost 6 bases, with 10 bases spanning the gap. Germline V lookup: CDR1 SGHTA, CDR2 FQGNSA. CDR3: CASSLGQIGNEQFF. As DNA, the CDR3 is TGTGCCAGCAGCTTAGGCCAGATAGGCAATGAGCAGTTCTTC.